These 32 T cell receptor beta chains were all obtained from the same sample, sequenced in a study of blood T cell repertoires in COVID-19. The assay was immunoSEQ multiplex PCR, and TCRdb's table has in-frame clones only and misses some. Altogether 95,000 to 150,000 clones are present, around 87% being singletons, with the ten largest covering 3.8%. Sequenced material: peripheral blood. The receptor set was obtained from a woman aged 55 to 70 with COVID-19, enrolled during active disease.

J is TRBJ2-2 and V is TRBV7-2; D might be TRBD2 (6 bases). Germline CDR1 and CDR2: SGHTA and FQGNSA. This CDR3 contains 12 residues. V was shortened by 5 bases and J by 10 bases, with 11 bases between the two germline ends. The CDR3, as DNA: TGTGCCAGCAGCCTGGGACTCCAGGAGCTGTTTTTT. Amino acid sequence: CASSLGLQELFF.

The chain is built from TRBV3-1 (or the pseudogene TRBV3-2) and TRBJ2-7, with 10 bases matching TRBD1. CDR1 is LGHDT, CDR2 YNNKEL, per germline (reference sequence). This CDR3 is 16 amino acids long. With V trimmed by 2 bases and J by 2 bases, 6 bases remained unmatched. As DNA, the CDR3 is TGTGCCAGCAGCCAACGACCGGGACAGGGGACCTACGAGCAGTACTTC. Amino acids: CASSQRPGQGTYEQYF.

The table lists this clone with a few counts. The chain has TRBV5-5 and TRBJ1-1; D perhaps matches TRBD1 (5 bases). From germline, CDR1 is SGHKS and CDR2 YYEKEE (reference sequence). The V end lost 0 bases, the J end lost 2 bases, and 11 bases lay between the germline ends. The CDR3 contains 15 residues. CDR3: CASSLVQGTNTEAFF. The CDR3 DNA reads TGTGCCAGCAGCTTGGTCCAGGGAACCAACACTGAAGCTTTCTTT. Filled out from reference TRBV5-5 and TRBJ1-1, the complete variable domain reads DAGVTQSPTHLIKTRGQQVTLRCSPISGHKSVSWYQQVLGQGPQFIFQYYEKEERGRGNFPDRFSARQFPNYSSELNVNALLLGDSALYLCASSLVQGTNTEAFFGQGTRLTVV.

The chain employs TRBV7-8 and TRBJ2-7, with 10 nucleotides matching TRBD1. The junction had 6 bases not matched to a gene; V was cut back by 3 bases and J by 7 bases. CDR1 SGHVS and CDR2 FQNEAQ come from the germline V gene. This CDR3 contains 14 residues. CDR3 sequence: CASSFRDRGQEQYF. The CDR3 coding sequence is TGTGCCAGCAGCTTCCGGGACAGGGGACAAGAGCAGTACTTC.

The chain carries TRBV18 and TRBJ2-1; 7 positions match TRBD1. With 1 base clipped from V and 8 bases from J, the junction kept 2 bases outside the gene matches. This CDR3 has 13 amino acids. Germline assignment: CDR1 KGHSH and CDR2 LQKENI. The CDR3 bases are TGTGCCAGCTCACCACACAGGGGCGATGAGCAGTTCTTC. Amino acids: CASSPHRGDEQFF.

This sequence joins TRBV18 and TRBJ1-4; D may be TRBD1 (5 bases). Between the trimmed V and J ends, which lost 3 bases and 4 bases, there was a span of 15 bases. The CDR3 length is 16 residues. The germline CDR1 and CDR2 sequences are KGHSH and LQKENI. CDR3 in amino acids: CASSPEVQDGNEKLFF. The DNA of the CDR3 is TGTGCCAGCTCACCCGAGGTACAGGACGGTAATGAAAAACTGTTTTTT.

The chain is built from TRBV12-5 and TRBJ1-2; TRBD1 matches at 7 bases. With V trimmed by 7 bases and J by 1 base, 6 bases remained unmatched. The CDR3 loop spans 14 amino acids. The germline CDR1 and CDR2 sequences are LGHNT and FRNRAP. DNA of the CDR3: TGTGCTAGTGCCCCGACAGGGAGTAACTATGGCTACACCTTC. Translated: CASAPTGSNYGYTF.

V and J are TRBV30 and TRBJ1-4; D unclear. The germline V and J ends were trimmed by 3 bases and 8 bases, with 13 bases remaining between them. Germline V gene sequence: CDR1 GTSNPN, CDR2 SVGIG (reference sequence). CDR3 size: 13 residues. The CDR3 protein is CAWSGLEFEKLFF. DNA for the CDR3: TGTGCCTGGAGCGGTCTTGAATTCGAAAAACTGTTTTTT.

The genes are TRBV5-1 and TRBJ2-2; weak D call: TRBD1 (6 bases). This CDR3 has 11 residues. Germline V CDR1 and CDR2: SGHRS, YFSETQ. Trimming pared 8 bases from V and 5 bases from J, leaving 7 bases between. As DNA, the CDR3 is TGCGCCAGTACAGGGACCGGGGAGCTGTTTTTT. As protein: CASTGTGELFF.

The V gene is TRBV9, the J gene TRBJ2-2, with a tentative D call TRBD2 (6 bases). Trimming left V 4 bases short and J 6 bases short, with 19 bases between. CDR1 and CDR2 (germline): SGDLS, YYNGEE. There are 16 residues in the CDR3. CDR3 nucleotides: TGTGCCAGCAGCCCCCGCGGGGTCCCGCCCGCCGGGGAGCTGTTTTTT. Protein sequence: CASSPRGVPPAGELFF.

The chain uses TRBV15 and TRBJ2-1, with 7 nucleotides matching TRBD2. CDR1 LNHNV and CDR2 YYDKDF come from the germline V gene (reference sequence). This CDR3 is built from 16 residues. The V segment lost 0 bases and the J segment 3 bases; nucleotides outside the gene matches: 5. The CDR3 protein is CATSRDGSGVYNEQFF. The CDR3, as DNA: TGTGCCACCAGCAGAGATGGGAGCGGGGTCTACAATGAGCAGTTCTTC.

The chain uses TRBV5-6 and TRBJ2-5; weak D call: TRBD1 (6 bases). Germline V gene lookup returns CDR1 SGHDT and CDR2 YYEEEE. V was shortened by 4 bases and J by 4 bases, with 20 bases between the two germline ends. The CDR3 extends over 16 amino acids. Here the CDR3 DNA reads TGTGCCAGCAGCATAGGGACATCCTCTTCGGGAGAGACCCAGTACTTC. It is translated as CASSIGTSSSGETQYF.

In this sample, this clone turned up once. The chain carries TRBV3-1 (or the pseudogene TRBV3-2) and TRBJ2-1; 8 bases fit TRBD2. CDR3 length: 15 residues. Unmatched junction bases numbered 6, after V lost 1 base and J lost 7 bases. CDR1 is LGHDT and CDR2 is YNNKEL in the germline V gene (reference sequence). CDR3 in amino acids: CASSQVRGEGNEQFF. The CDR3 bases are TGTGCCAGCAGCCAAGTGCGGGGGGAGGGGAATGAGCAGTTCTTC.

The V and J genes are TRBV27 and TRBJ2-1, with TRBD1 matching 9 bases. V gave up 2 bases and J gave up 14 bases; unmatched junction bases: 4. The CDR3 runs 12 residues. CDR1 is MNHEY and CDR2 is SMNVEV in the germline V gene (reference sequence). As DNA, the CDR3 is TGTGCCAGCAGTTTAGGGACAGGGTTGGAGTTCTTC. It encodes CASSLGTGLEFF.

The chain joins TRBV7-9 to TRBJ1-3; tentative D call: TRBD1 (6 bases). CDR1 is SEHNR, CDR2 FQNEAQ, per germline (reference sequence). The CDR3 is 17 residues long. Trimming cost V 7 bases and J 1 base, with 20 bases left between them. The CDR3 spells CASKKRGGTRSGNTIYF. DNA for the CDR3: TGTGCCAGCAAAAAACGAGGGGGGACTAGATCTGGAAACACCATATATTTT.

The chain recombines TRBV18 with TRBJ2-7, with TRBD1 matching over 9 bases. The CDR3 consists of 15 residues. Germline-derived CDR1 and CDR2 are KGHSH and LQKENI. Trimming took 3 bases from V and 7 from J; bases not matched to a gene: 10. This chain's CDR3 is CASSPARDRVGEQYF. The CDR3 nucleotides are TGTGCCAGCTCACCCGCCCGGGACAGGGTCGGTGAGCAGTACTTC.

The V and J genes are TRBV4-2 and TRBJ1-4, with TRBD1 identical over 7 bases. The V gene's germline CDR1 is LGHNA and CDR2 YNFKEQ. The CDR3 is 15 residues long. V dropped 1 base and J dropped 10; count of bases not matched to a gene: 9. The CDR3 reads CASSQADRALGKLFF. CDR3 sequence (DNA): TGTGCCAGCAGCCAAGCTGACAGGGCGTTAGGAAAACTGTTTTTT.

This chain joins TRBV11-2 and TRBJ2-7, with 7 bases fitting TRBD1. CDR3 length: 15 amino acids. Germline-derived CDR1 and CDR2 are SGHAT and FQNNGV. Losses at the gene ends were 4 bases for V and 0 bases for J; bases not matched to a gene: 6. The CDR3 bases are TGTGCCAGCAGCTATGACAGGGTGAGCTCCTACGAGCAGTACTTC. Translated, it gives CASSYDRVSSYEQYF.

This rearrangement joins TRBV12-5 to TRBJ2-3; perhaps TRBD1 as D (5 bases). CDR1 and CDR2 (germline): LGHNT, FRNRAP. Trimming took off 1 base at V and 7 bases at J, with 12 bases between the two ends. CDR3 length equals 14 residues. The CDR3 DNA sequence: TGTGCTAGTGGTTTGGCGGCGCAGGGAAATACGCAGTATTTT. Its translation: CASGLAAQGNTQYF.

The chain's CDR3 is CASAVSQVNPEAFF. The CDR3 DNA reads TGTGCCAGCGCTGTCTCTCAGGTAAACCCAGAAGCTTTCTTT. The V call is TRBV2, the J call TRBJ1-1, with D unclear. The CDR3 has 14 residues. Trimming pared 8 bases from V and 8 bases from J, leaving 21 bases between. Germline CDR1 is SNHLY and CDR2 is FYNNEI.

In its sample, this clone was seen once. The rearrangement uses TRBV11-2 and TRBJ2-7; TRBD1 agrees at 8 bases. CDR3 size: 16 residues. From germline, CDR1 is SGHAT and CDR2 FQNNGV. J was trimmed by 1 base and V by 5 bases; bases with no gene match: 10. The CDR3: CASSEPTGAISYEQYF. CDR3 coding DNA: TGTGCCAGCAGCGAACCGACAGGGGCCATATCCTACGAGCAGTACTTC. The variable domain in full, with the rest retrieved from reference TRBV11-2 and TRBJ2-7, is EAGVAQSPRYKIIEKRQSVAFWCNPISGHATLYWYQQILGQGPKLLIQFQNNGVVDDSQLPKDRFSAERLKGVDSTLKIQPAKLEDSAVYLCASSEPTGAISYEQYFGPGTRLTVT.

V and J are TRBV9 and TRBJ2-3; TRBD2 matches 10 bases. In germline, CDR1 is SGDLS, CDR2 YYNGEE. The CDR3 contains 15 residues. Trimming cost V 3 bases and J 6 bases; bases outside gene matches: 7. The CDR3 DNA follows: TGTGCCAGCAGCGCGCAGCGGGGGGGCGGGGATACGCAGTATTTT. Amino acids: CASSAQRGGGDTQYF.

V gene TRBV3-1 (or the pseudogene TRBV3-2) combines with J gene TRBJ2-3; D might be TRBD2 (5 bases). Trimming stripped 4 bases from V and 7 bases from J, with 12 bases between. This CDR3 has 13 amino acids. The germline CDR1 and CDR2 sequences are LGHDT and YNNKEL (reference sequence). The CDR3 loop is CASSRRVPNTQYF. The DNA of the CDR3 is TGTGCCAGCAGCCGGCGGGTTCCTAATACGCAGTATTTT.

The chain joins TRBV19 to TRBJ1-4, with 8 nucleotides matching TRBD1. Germline V lookup: CDR1 LNHDA, CDR2 SQIVND (reference sequence). V lost 8 bases and J lost 8; bases outside the gene matches: 7. The CDR3 totals 13 residues. CDR3 region: CASAGQGGEKLFF. CDR3 coding DNA: TGTGCCAGTGCCGGACAGGGTGGGGAAAAACTGTTTTTT.

V usage is TRBV12-3 or TRBV12-4 and J usage is TRBJ1-2; 8 nucleotides line up with TRBD1. The CDR3 loop spans 13 amino acids. The V gene end was trimmed by 6 bases and the J gene end by 4 bases; junction bases not matched to a gene: 4. CDR3 bases: TGTGCCAGCAGCAAGGACAGGGTCTATGGCTACACCTTC. Translation: CASSKDRVYGYTF.

This clone has a single count. The chain uses TRBV6-5 and TRBJ2-7, with unresolved D. The CDR3 has 12 residues. Trimming took 10 bases from V and 3 from J, leaving 13 bases between them. Germline V gene sequence: CDR1 MNHEY, CDR2 SVGAGI. DNA of the CDR3: TGTGCCATTGCCATACAGAGCTACGAGCAGTACTTC. Protein: CAIAIQSYEQYF.

V is TRBV7-2 and J is TRBJ1-4; possible D gene TRBD1, 6 bases. CDR1 is SGHTA, CDR2 FQGNSA, per germline. The CDR3 contains 14 residues. Trimming shortened V by 2 bases and J by 6 bases, and 10 bases separated the two germline ends. The CDR3 nucleotides read TGTGCCAGCAGCTTAAGCAGGGGATATGAAAAACTGTTTTTT. It specifies CASSLSRGYEKLFF.

The genes are TRBV6-6 and TRBJ2-1; perhaps TRBD2 as D (6 bases). This CDR3 region has 15 residues. The germline gives CDR1 MNHNY, CDR2 SVGAGI (reference sequence). Trimming shortened V by 6 bases and J by 6 bases, and 18 bases separated the two germline ends. CDR3 amino acids: CASSAGRNYGNEQFF. The CDR3 nucleotides are TGTGCCAGCAGCGCGGGACGGAACTACGGCAATGAGCAGTTCTTC.

This chain uses TRBV18 with TRBJ1-4; D is unclear. Trimming left V 0 bases short and J 7 bases short, with 3 bases between. The CDR3 consists of 12 residues. Looked up from germline, CDR1 is KGHSH and CDR2 is LQKENI. In DNA form, the CDR3 reads TGTGCCAGCTCACCACCTCTTGAAAAACTGTTTTTT. This sequence encodes CASSPPLEKLFF.

The chain joins TRBV6-2 or TRBV6-3 to TRBJ1-2; 8 bases align to TRBD1. After removal of 2 bases from V and 4 bases from J, the junction contained 3 bases not matched to a gene. The CDR3 is 14 residues long. Germline V lookup: CDR1 MNHEY, CDR2 SVGEGT. CDR3 amino acids: CASSYQGASYGYTF. The CDR3 nucleotides read TGTGCCAGCAGTTACCAGGGGGCTAGCTATGGCTACACCTTC.

This clone has a single count. The V call is TRBV5-4, the J call TRBJ1-3; D call uncertain. This CDR3 spans 15 amino acids. The germline gives CDR1 SGHNT, CDR2 YYREEE (reference sequence). Between the trimmed V and J ends, which lost 0 bases and 0 bases, there was a span of 7 bases. CDR3 DNA: TGTGCCAGCAGCTTGGCGGGAAGCTCTGGAAACACCATATATTTT. Encoded protein: CASSLAGSSGNTIYF. The whole variable domain, filled in from reference TRBV5-4 and TRBJ1-3, reads ETGVTQSPTHLIKTRGQQVTLRCSSQSGHNTVSWYQQALGQGPQFIFQYYREEENGRGNFPPRFSGLQFPNYSSELNVNALELDDSALYLCASSLAGSSGNTIYFGEGSWLTVV.

The chain is built from TRBV4-2 and TRBJ1-4; tentatively, D is TRBD1 (5 bases). The CDR3 contains 17 residues. Trimming stripped 0 bases from V and 3 bases from J, with 14 bases between. Per germline, CDR1 LGHNA and CDR2 YNFKEQ. CDR3 loop: CASSQDLPGVANEKLFF. DNA of the CDR3: TGTGCCAGCAGCCAAGATCTTCCGGGGGTCGCTAATGAAAAACTGTTTTTT.